This T cell receptor (beta chain) was sequenced for a study of blood T cell repertoires in COVID-19. Study-level information: Some COVID-19 samples were acute and others convalescent; all came from the United States, Italy and Spain. T cells, B-cell-depleted T cells, or PBMCs supplied cDNA or gDNA.

In the source study's methods: Amplification of reference gene primers provided the estimated nucleated cell counts. Data came from immunoSEQ multiplex PCR; TCRdb stores just in-frame clones and leaves some out. That table furnishes V, J and clone size, whereas the DNA furnished D and trimming. The sample lists about 110,000 clones; about 80% were seen once. This clone was observed a handful of times. The origin of this receptor is a woman aged 80 or older with acute or convalescent COVID-19. Material for sequencing was peripheral blood.

This CDR3 reads CATTGTGGTGANVLTF. CDR3 DNA sequence: TGTGCCACCACCGGGACAGGGGGCACTGGGGCCAACGTCCTGACTTTC. The chain couples TRBV4-2 to TRBJ2-6, with 12 nucleotides matching TRBD1. Germline-derived CDR1 and CDR2 are LGHNA and YNFKEQ. V gave up 10 bases and J gave up 2 bases; unmatched junction bases: 6. The CDR3 runs 16 residues.